This T cell receptor beta chain was sequenced for a study of T cell responses to AZD1222 COVID-19 vaccine. Study observations and caveats: The number of AZD1222 recipients seropositive at baseline was only five or six. Vaccination with two AZD1222 doses was followed by a rise in Spike-specific TCR breadth and depth. The repertoires were collected only after the peak T cell response.

This clone was observed a single time. Its antigen is as yet unknown. With 5 bases clipped from V and 8 bases from J, the junction kept 13 bases outside the gene matches. Looked up from germline, CDR1 is SEHNR and CDR2 is FQNEAQ (reference sequence). The length of the CDR3 is 17 residues. This table comes from immunoSEQ multiplex PCR, and its TCRdb copy is limited to in-frame clones, with some not included. This sample has approximately 150,000 clones, with around 84% found just once. Sequenced here: peripheral blood, sampled 28 days after the second AZD1222 dose. The sequence was collected from an adult who received the AZD1222 COVID-19 vaccine. The gene calls are TRBV7-9 and TRBJ1-4, with 11 bases lining up with TRBD1. CDR3 DNA: TGTGCCAGCAGCCCTCCGGGACAGGGGGTTACTAGGGAAAAACTGTTTTTT. Translated, it gives CASSPPGQGVTREKLFF.